This T cell receptor beta chain was sequenced for a study of radiation and T cells in renal cell carcinoma. Study outcomes and limitations: Tumor samples were small regions of approximately 0.92 g.

The CDR3 has 16 amino acids. Looked up from germline, CDR1 is MGHRA and CDR2 is YSYEKL. The junction had 11 bases not matched to a gene; V was cut back by 7 bases and J by 0 bases. A few counts support this clone. The antigen remains unidentified. The treatment here: treatment-naive control, cytoreductive nephrectomy. Clear cell pathology was present in this patient's renal cell carcinoma. Controls included several female and about a dozen male donors, resected 2011 to 2014. TCRdb's copy holds only in-frame clones and misses some; the assay was immunoSEQ multiplex PCR. Of under 30,000 clones detected, 45% to 70% appear once; the ten largest clones hold less than 25%.

This chain uses TRBV4-1 with TRBJ2-5; 7 bases map to TRBD2. The material was tumor tissue, obtained from a patient whose treatment was nephrectomy without radiotherapy. The clonotype originates from a human donor with renal cell carcinoma. The CDR3 nucleotides are TGCGCCAGCAACTCGGGGGGAGGAAAGGACCAAGAGACCCAGTACTTC. It yields the protein CASNSGGGKDQETQYF.